This T cell receptor (beta chain) was found in a study of blood T cell repertoires in COVID-19. Study-wide context: From T cells, B-cell-depleted T cells, or PBMCs came the material, which was cDNA or gDNA.

Trimming stripped 0 bases from V and 4 bases from J, with 12 bases between. The germline gives CDR1 SGHNT, CDR2 YENEEA. The CDR3 is 15 amino acids. Per the original methods: Counts of nucleated cells, estimated from reference gene primer amplification, were obtained. Here immunoSEQ multiplex PCR was the method, and the copy in TCRdb shows in-frame clones only, minus some. From that table come the V and J calls and clone size; the DNA was used to work out D and trimming. Of more than 95,000 clones detected, over 70% appear once; the ten largest clones hold about 15%. Only a few counts were recorded for this clone.

The sequencing input was peripheral blood. The receptor's source is a man aged 50 or older with acute or convalescent COVID-19. This chain connects TRBV11-3 to TRBJ1-2; maybe TRBD1 (6 bases). CDR3 protein: CASSLENDRSYGYTF. Here the CDR3 DNA reads TGTGCCAGCAGCTTAGAGAACGACAGGTCCTATGGCTACACCTTC.